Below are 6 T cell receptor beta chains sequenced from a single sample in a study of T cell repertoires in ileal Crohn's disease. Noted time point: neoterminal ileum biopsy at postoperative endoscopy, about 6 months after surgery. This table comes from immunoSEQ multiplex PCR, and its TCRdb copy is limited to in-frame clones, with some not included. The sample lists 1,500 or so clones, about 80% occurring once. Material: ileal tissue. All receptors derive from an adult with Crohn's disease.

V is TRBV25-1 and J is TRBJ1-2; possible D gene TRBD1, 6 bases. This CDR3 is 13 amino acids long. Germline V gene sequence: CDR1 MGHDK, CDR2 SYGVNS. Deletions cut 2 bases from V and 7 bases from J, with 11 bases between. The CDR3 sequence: CASSEVRGRGYTF. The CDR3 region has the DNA TGTGCCAGCAGTGAAGTCAGGGGCCGTGGCTACACCTTC.

CDR3 sequence (DNA): TGTGCCAGCAGTGGACAGGGGCCGTTGATCCTCCACTTT. Translation: CASSGQGPLILHF. This chain links TRBV27 with TRBJ1-6; 9 bases line up with TRBD1. This CDR3 is built from 13 residues. From germline, CDR1 is MNHEY and CDR2 SMNVEV (reference sequence). With 5 bases clipped from V and 15 bases from J, the junction kept 8 bases outside the gene matches.

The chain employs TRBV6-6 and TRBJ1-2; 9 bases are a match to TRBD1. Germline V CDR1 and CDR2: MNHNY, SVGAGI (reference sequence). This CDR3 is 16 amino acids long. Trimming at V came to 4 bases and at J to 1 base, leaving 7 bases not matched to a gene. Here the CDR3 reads CASSSPTGGINYGYTF. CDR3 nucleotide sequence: TGTGCCAGCAGTTCCCCGACAGGGGGTATTAACTATGGCTACACCTTC.

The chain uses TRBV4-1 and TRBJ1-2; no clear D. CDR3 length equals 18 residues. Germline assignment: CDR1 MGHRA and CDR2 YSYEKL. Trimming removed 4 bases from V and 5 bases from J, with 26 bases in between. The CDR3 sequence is CASSPLRLALGPKYGYTF. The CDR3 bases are TGCGCCAGCAGCCCACTAAGATTGGCATTGGGTCCGAAGTATGGCTACACCTTC.

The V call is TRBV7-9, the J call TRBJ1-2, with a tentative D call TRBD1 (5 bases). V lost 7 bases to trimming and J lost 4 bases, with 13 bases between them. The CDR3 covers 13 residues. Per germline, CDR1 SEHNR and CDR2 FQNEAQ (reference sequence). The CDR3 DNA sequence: TGTGCCAGCACCGTGCAGGGTTCCTATGGCTACACCTTC. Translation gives CASTVQGSYGYTF.

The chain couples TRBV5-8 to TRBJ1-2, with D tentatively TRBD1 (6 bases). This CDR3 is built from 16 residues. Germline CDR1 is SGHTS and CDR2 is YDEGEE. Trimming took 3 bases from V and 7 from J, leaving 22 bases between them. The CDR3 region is CASSSAVIRGAFGYTF. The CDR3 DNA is TGTGCCAGCAGCTCCGCCGTCATACGGGGGGCGTTTGGCTACACCTTC.